Each of the 2 T cell receptor beta chains below was sequenced from the same sample in a study of OX40 agonist ivuxolimab in advanced cancers. The table came from immunoSEQ multiplex PCR; TCRdb's copy has only in-frame clones and leaves some out. Found here are tens of thousands of clones, approximately 92% of them singletons; the top ten hold about 24%. The specimen was CD4+ or CD8+ T cells sorted from blood, collected in a trial of the OX40 agonist ivuxolimab. The receptors come from an adult with an advanced solid tumor such as melanoma, head and neck, liver or kidney cancer.

The rearrangement uses TRBV19 and TRBJ2-3, with D perhaps TRBD1 (6 bases). Germline V gene data show CDR1 as LNHDA and CDR2 as SQIVND (reference sequence). The V gene lost 6 bases and the J gene lost 4 bases, with 17 bases spanning the gap. The CDR3 runs 15 residues. The DNA of the CDR3 is TGTGCCAGTAGCAGGGTTCCACAGGGTGCAGATACGCAGTATTTT. Translation: CASSRVPQGADTQYF.

The genes are TRBV6-5 and TRBJ2-7; 9 nucleotides line up with TRBD2. Germline V gene sequence: CDR1 MNHEY, CDR2 SVGAGI. With 0 bases clipped from V and 3 bases from J, the junction kept 6 bases outside the gene matches. The CDR3 runs to 16 residues. Written as DNA, the CDR3 is TGTGCCAGCAGTTACTCTGGGCGGGGGGGCATCTACGAGCAGTACTTC. This sequence encodes CASSYSGRGGIYEQYF.